This entry features one TCR beta chain sequence. Its target is unknown. This entry is derived from a study of shared clonotypes between healthy human individuals. Study results and caveats: In having few donors, the study represented limited genetic and exposure-history diversity. Against clonotypes common to all four donors, non-shared ones had lower generation probabilities.

The CDR3 extends over 14 amino acids. Germline CDR1 and CDR2: SGHRS and YFSETQ. Trimming took 4 bases from V and 1 from J, leaving 11 bases between them. The authors split each subset's genomic DNA evenly across several immunoSEQ plates. Methods used by the authors: With immunoSEQ giving junction-only sequences and no quality scores, filtering differed. Libraries were prepared by immunoSEQ multiplex PCR; TCRdb keeps only in-frame clonotypes and omits some of them. For V, J and clone size, that table is used; D and trimming come from the DNA. Here the sample spans about 820,000 clones, 90% to 95% being singletons. CD45RO-negative cells were positively selected for CCR7, leaving out terminally differentiated effector memory CD45RA+ cells.

The sequenced material came from naive CD8+ T cells sorted from blood. The chain combines TRBV5-1 with TRBJ1-1; no clear D gene. This sequence was found in a man aged 25 to 40 in good health. CDR3: CASSPSWGNTEAFF. CDR3 DNA: TGCGCCAGCAGCCCCAGCTGGGGGAACACTGAAGCTTTCTTT.